This T cell receptor beta chain stems from a study of CD8+ T cells in alopecia areata (dated by TCRdb to between 2017 and 2018). In terms of the full investigation: The treated patients took part in an open-label pilot trial in which moderate-to-severe alopecia areata was treated with oral tofacitinib at 5 to 10 mg twice daily. High-throughput TCRbeta sequencing was used to examine T cell clonal expansion in alopecia areata in both the C3H/HeJ mouse model and human patients. Patients on tofacitinib were biopsied at baseline and after 4 and 24 weeks of treatment, and several of the patients also had a later scalp biopsy. Tofacitinib was given for 6 to 18 months, followed by 6 months of follow-up off drug to assess delayed response and recurrence. In treated patients, disease severity was measured using the SALT score, which gives the percentage of scalp surface area affected. Scalp clonality was compared among normal scalp (n=4), patchy alopecia areata scalp (n=8), and alopecia totalis/universalis scalp (n=8). TCRbeta CDR3 regions were amplified by immunoSEQ multiplex PCR using 35 Vbeta forward and 13 Jbeta reverse primers. On the human side, TCRbeta sequencing was run on scalp tissue and on sorted CD4+ and CD8+ peripheral blood T cells from healthy controls and from alopecia areata patients with either patchy or totalis/universalis disease. RNA came from the PAXgene miRNA kit for fixed scalp, the miRNeasy kit for PBMCs, and the RNeasy kit for mouse skin.

This clone was found a few times. Its recognized antigen is unknown. Per-nucleotide qualities are absent, and no much larger clonotype sits a single base away. Broad study findings and their caveats: With tofacitinib, both scalp clonality and the number of expanded CD8+ clones among the top 100 scalp clones went down significantly. Unlike mouse skin, which is dominated by gammadelta T cells, normal human skin has resident alphabeta T cells that are also sequenced, and this complicates analysis of the scalp TCR repertoire. Compared with mice, TCR sequences shared between patients were less clear, possibly partly because of HLA diversity across the patient population. Higher clonality and more expanded CD8+ clones were observed in lesional scalp than in normal scalp, particularly in alopecia totalis/universalis, a finding suggestive of antigenic drive. During tofacitinib treatment, many expanded lesional clones remained in scalp and blood, and this persistence may partly explain relapse after treatment is stopped. Because the treated cohort was small and had only one nonresponder, larger studies are needed to examine links between baseline CD8+ expansion and response.

CDR1 LNHDA and CDR2 SQIVND were looked up in the germline V gene (reference sequence). The CDR3 has 15 amino acids, counting the end cysteine and phenylalanine. Only the CDR3 DNA stays, 45 bases, in frame from base 1. At the junction V is shortened by 7 bases and J by 3 bases, with 19 bases in between. To prepare the library, the immunoSEQ multiplex PCR assay was applied. RNA was extracted from all samples and reverse transcribed into cDNA as template for TCR sequencing. First-strand cDNA was synthesized using SuperScript III with a 2:1 mix of oligo-dT and random hexamers. A synthetic immune receptor repertoire was used to measure amplification bias, and any remaining bias was corrected computationally. The paper's data handling went like this. Raw reads were preprocessed to remove errors, and CDR3 was defined according to IMGT conventions as the region from the conserved cysteine to phenylalanine. To get clonality, Shannon entropy was normalized by log2 of the number of productive unique TCRs and the result was subtracted from 1. CD4 or CD8 identity of scalp clones was inferred by cross-referencing scalp TCRbeta sequences with sorted blood CD4 and CD8 repertoires. TCRdb retrieved this table from immuneACCESS and kept in-frame rearrangements only. Not all clones are present; in checked studies, unresolved V genes account for under half, and no reason is known for the remainder. V, J and clone size are taken as reported in that table, and D and trimming were inferred from the DNA itself. The sample table contains 90,000 or so clones; only one count was recorded for roughly 40% of them. In total, the top ten clones hold more than 15% of the sample.

The time point label, read with the paper, signifies: 20 to 30 weeks on oral tofacitinib. The sample's treatment or condition, from its label and the paper: oral pan-JAK inhibitor, 5-10 mg twice daily. Peripheral blood and lesional scalp punch biopsies were obtained from patients with alopecia areata. After PBMCs were isolated by density centrifugation and stained for CD3, CD4 and CD8, a FACSAria was used to sort CD4+ and CD8+ T cells. This receptor chain uses TRBV19 and TRBJ2-7; the D segment might be TRBD1 or TRBD2, since each matches 5 bases. The TCR comes from a human donor with alopecia areata. Sequences were derived from CD8+ T cells sorted from blood, sampled at week 24, from a patient treated with tofacitinib. CDR3 region: CASKKVGTEGYEQYF. The nucleotides read TGTGCCAGTAAGAAGGTAGGGACGGAAGGCTACGAGCAGTACTTC.